The source of this T cell receptor (beta chain) is a study of blood T cell repertoires in COVID-19. Whole-study context: T cells, B-cell-depleted T cells, or PBMCs supplied cDNA or gDNA.

This clone was observed at least ten times. The V end was cut by 6 bases, the J end by 4 bases, with 6 bases between. CDR1 is MNHEY and CDR2 is SMNVEV in the germline V gene (reference sequence). The length of the CDR3 is 12 residues. Generated by immunoSEQ multiplex PCR, the TCRdb table keeps only in-frame clones and is missing some. The sample yields 40,000 to 50,000 clones, about 86% seen once. The receptor was isolated from a man aged 65-85 years with acute or convalescent COVID-19. This chain joins TRBV27 and TRBJ2-2; TRBD2 might be the D (5 bases). Sequenced sample: peripheral blood. CDR3 coding DNA: TGTGCCAGCAGAGGGAGCACCGGGGAGCTGTTTTTT. Encoded protein: CASRGSTGELFF.